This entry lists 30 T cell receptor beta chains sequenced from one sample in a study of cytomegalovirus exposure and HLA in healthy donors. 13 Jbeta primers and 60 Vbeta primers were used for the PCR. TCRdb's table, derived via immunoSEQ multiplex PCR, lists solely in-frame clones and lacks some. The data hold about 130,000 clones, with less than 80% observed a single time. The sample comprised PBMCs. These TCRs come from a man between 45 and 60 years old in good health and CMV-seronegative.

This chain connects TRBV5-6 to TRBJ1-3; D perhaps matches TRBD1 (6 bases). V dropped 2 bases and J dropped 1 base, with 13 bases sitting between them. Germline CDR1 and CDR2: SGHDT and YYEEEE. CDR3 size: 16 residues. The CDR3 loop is CASSFTGPNSGNTIYF. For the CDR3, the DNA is TGTGCCAGCAGCTTTACAGGGCCAAATTCTGGAAACACCATATATTTT.

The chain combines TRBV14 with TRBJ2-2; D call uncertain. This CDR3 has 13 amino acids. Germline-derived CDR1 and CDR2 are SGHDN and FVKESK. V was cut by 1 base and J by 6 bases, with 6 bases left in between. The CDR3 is CASSQVQAGELFF. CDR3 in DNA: TGTGCCAGCAGCCAAGTTCAGGCCGGGGAGCTGTTTTTT. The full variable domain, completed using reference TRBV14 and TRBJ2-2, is EAGVTQFPSHSVIEKGQTVTLRCDPISGHDNLYWYRRVMGKEIKFLLHFVKESKQDESGMPNNRFLAERTGGTYSTLKVQPAELEDSGVYFCASSQVQAGELFFGEGSRLTVL.

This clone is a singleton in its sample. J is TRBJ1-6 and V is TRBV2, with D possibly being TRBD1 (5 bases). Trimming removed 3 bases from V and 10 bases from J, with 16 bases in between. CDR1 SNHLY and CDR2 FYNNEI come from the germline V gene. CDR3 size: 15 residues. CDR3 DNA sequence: TGTGCCAGCAGTGACACGGCAGGGTTGGGATCACCCCTCCACTTT. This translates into CASSDTAGLGSPLHF. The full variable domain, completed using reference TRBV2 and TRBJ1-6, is EPEVTQTPSHQVTQMGQEVILRCVPISNHLYFYWYRQILGQKVEFLVSFYNNEISEKSEIFDDQFSVERPDGSNFTLKIRSTKLEDSAMYFCASSDTAGLGSPLHFGNGTRLTVT.

The CDR3: CASRRGTGGSETQYF. The CDR3 DNA is TGTGCCAGCAGAAGAGGGACAGGGGGATCGGAGACCCAGTACTTC. The J gene is TRBJ2-5, the V gene TRBV6-1, with TRBD1 matching 11 bases. V lost 6 bases and J lost 5; bases outside the gene matches: 8. The V gene's germline CDR1 is MNHNS and CDR2 SASEGT. The CDR3 covers 15 residues.

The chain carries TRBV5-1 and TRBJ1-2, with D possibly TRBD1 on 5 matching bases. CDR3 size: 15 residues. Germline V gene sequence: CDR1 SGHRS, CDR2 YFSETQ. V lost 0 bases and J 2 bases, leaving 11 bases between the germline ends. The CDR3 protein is CASSLGGAVNYGYTF. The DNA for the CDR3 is TGCGCCAGCAGCTTGGGCGGGGCGGTGAACTATGGCTACACCTTC.

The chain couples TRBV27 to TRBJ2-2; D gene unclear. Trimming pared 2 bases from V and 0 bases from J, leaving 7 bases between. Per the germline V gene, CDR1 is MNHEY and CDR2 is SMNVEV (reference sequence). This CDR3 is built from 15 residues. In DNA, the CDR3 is TGTGCCAGCAGTTTACAGGCCTCGAACACCGGGGAGCTGTTTTTT. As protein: CASSLQASNTGELFF.

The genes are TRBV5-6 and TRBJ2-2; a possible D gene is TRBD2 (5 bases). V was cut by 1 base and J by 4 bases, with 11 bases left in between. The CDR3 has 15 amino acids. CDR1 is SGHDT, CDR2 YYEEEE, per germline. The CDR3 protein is CASSLSGLATGELFF. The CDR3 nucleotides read TGTGCCAGCAGCTTGAGCGGTCTGGCCACCGGGGAGCTGTTTTTT.

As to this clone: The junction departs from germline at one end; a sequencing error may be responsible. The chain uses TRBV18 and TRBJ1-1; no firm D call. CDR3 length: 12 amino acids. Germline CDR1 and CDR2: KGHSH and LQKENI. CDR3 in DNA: TGTGCCAGCTCACCATTGACTCCTGAAGTTTTCTTT. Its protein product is CASSPLTPEVFF. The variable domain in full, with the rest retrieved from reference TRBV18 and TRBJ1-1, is NAGVMQNPRHLVRRRGQEARLRCSPMKGHSHVYWYRQLPEEGLKFMVYLQKENIIDESGMPKERFSAEFPKEGPSILRIQQVVRGDSAAYFCASSPLTPEVFFGQGTRLTVV.

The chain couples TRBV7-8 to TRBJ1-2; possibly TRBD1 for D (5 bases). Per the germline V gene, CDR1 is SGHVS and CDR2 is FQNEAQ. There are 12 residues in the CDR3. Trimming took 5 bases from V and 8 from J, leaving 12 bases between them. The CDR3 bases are TGTGCCAGCAGCCTCGGGAGGGGCGGCTACACCTTC. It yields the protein CASSLGRGGYTF.

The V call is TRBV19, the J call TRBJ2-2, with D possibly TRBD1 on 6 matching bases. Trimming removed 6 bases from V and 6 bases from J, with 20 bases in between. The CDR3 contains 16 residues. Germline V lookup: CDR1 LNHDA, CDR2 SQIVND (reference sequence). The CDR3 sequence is CASRTQGTRYAGELFF. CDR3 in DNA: TGTGCCAGTAGAACTCAGGGGACACGGTACGCCGGGGAGCTGTTTTTT.

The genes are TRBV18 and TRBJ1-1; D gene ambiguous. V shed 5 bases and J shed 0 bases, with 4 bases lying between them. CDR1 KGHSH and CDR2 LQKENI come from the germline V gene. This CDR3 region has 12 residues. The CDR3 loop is CASSTVNTEAFF. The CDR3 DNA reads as TGTGCCAGCTCAACGGTGAACACTGAAGCTTTCTTT.

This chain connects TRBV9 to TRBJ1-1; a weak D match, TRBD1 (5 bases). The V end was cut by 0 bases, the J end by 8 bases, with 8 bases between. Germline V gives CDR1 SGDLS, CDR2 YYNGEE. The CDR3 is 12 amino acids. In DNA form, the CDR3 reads TGTGCCAGCAGCGTAGTCGGGGGAGAAGCTTTCTTT. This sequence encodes CASSVVGGEAFF. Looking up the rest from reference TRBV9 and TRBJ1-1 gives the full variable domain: DSGVTQTPKHLITATGQRVTLRCSPRSGDLSVYWYQQSLDQGLQFLIQYYNGEERAKGNILERFSAQQFPDLHSELNLSSLELGDSALYFCASSVVGGEAFFGQGTRLTVV.

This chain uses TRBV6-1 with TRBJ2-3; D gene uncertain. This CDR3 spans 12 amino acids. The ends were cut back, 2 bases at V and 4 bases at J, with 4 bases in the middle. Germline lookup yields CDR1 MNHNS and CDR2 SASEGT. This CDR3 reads CASSETSDTQYF. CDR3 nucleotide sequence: TGTGCCAGCAGTGAAACTTCAGATACGCAGTATTTT.

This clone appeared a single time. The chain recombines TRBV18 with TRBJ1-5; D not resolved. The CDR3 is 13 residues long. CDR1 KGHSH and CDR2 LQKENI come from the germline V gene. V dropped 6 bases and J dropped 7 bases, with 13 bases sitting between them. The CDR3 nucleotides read TGTGCCAGCTCCCCCGAAGGCGGGCAGCCCCAGCATTTT. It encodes CASSPEGGQPQHF.

CDR3: CASSVDRGLSGNTIYF. DNA of the CDR3: TGTGCCAGCAGCGTAGACAGGGGGCTTTCTGGAAACACCATATATTTT. The genes are TRBV9 and TRBJ1-3, with 9 bases matching TRBD1. This CDR3 is built from 16 residues. Trimming cost V 0 bases and J 1 base; bases outside gene matches: 2. CDR1 and CDR2 (germline): SGDLS, YYNGEE.

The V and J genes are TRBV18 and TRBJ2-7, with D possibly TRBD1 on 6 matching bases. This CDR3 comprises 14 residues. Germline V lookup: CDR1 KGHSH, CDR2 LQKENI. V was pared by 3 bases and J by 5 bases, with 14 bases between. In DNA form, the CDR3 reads TGTGCCAGCTCACCTGAGGGGGAAGGCCACGAGCAGTACTTC. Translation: CASSPEGEGHEQYF.

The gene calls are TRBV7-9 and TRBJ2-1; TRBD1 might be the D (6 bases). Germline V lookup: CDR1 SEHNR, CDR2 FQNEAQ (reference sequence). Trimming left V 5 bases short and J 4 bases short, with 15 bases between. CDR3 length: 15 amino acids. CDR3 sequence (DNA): TGTGCCAGCAGCCCTAGGACAGATATTTACAATGAGCAGTTCTTC. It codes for CASSPRTDIYNEQFF. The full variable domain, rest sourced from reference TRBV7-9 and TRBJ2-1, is DTGVSQNPRHKITKRGQNVTFRCDPISEHNRLYWYRQTLGQGPEFLTYFQNEAQLEKSRLLSDRFSAERPKGSFSTLEIQRTEQGDSAMYLCASSPRTDIYNEQFFGPGTRLTVL.

CDR3 nucleotide sequence: TGTGCCAGCAGTGAAGCCCAACCTGGCTCACCCCTCCACTTT. Its translation: CASSEAQPGSPLHF. The rearrangement links TRBV6-1 to TRBJ1-6; no firm D call. CDR1 is MNHNS, CDR2 SASEGT, per germline. This CDR3 has 14 amino acids. V lost 0 bases to trimming and J lost 10 bases, with 10 bases between them.

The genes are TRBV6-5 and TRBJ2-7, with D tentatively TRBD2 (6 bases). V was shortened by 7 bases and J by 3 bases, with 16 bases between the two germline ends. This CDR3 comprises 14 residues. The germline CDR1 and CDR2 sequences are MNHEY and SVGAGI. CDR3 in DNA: TGTGCCAGCAAACTTCCCGGGGGAGACTACGAGCAGTACGTC. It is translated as CASKLPGGDYEQYV.

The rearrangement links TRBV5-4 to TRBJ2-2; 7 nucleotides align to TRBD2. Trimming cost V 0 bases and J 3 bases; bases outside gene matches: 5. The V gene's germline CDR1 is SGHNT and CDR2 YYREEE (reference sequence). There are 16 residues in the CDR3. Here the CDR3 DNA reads TGTGCCAGCAGCTTGGGGGCTAGCGGTGACACCGGGGAGCTGTTTTTT. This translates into CASSLGASGDTGELFF. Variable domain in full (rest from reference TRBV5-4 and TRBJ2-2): ETGVTQSPTHLIKTRGQQVTLRCSSQSGHNTVSWYQQALGQGPQFIFQYYREEENGRGNFPPRFSGLQFPNYSSELNVNALELDDSALYLCASSLGASGDTGELFFGEGSRLTVL.

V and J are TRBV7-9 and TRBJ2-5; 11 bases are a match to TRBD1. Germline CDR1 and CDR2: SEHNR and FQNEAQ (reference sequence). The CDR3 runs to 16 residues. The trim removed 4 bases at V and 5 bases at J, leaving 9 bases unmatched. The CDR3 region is CASSSRTGGIEETQYF. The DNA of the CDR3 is TGTGCCAGCAGCTCTCGGACAGGGGGCATCGAGGAGACCCAGTACTTC.

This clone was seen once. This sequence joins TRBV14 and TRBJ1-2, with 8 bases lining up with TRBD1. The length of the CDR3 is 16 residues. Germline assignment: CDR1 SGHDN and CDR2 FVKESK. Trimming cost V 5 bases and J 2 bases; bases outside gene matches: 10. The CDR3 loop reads CASSWGQVRVNYGYTF. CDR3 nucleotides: TGTGCCAGCAGCTGGGGACAGGTTCGGGTGAACTATGGCTACACCTTC.

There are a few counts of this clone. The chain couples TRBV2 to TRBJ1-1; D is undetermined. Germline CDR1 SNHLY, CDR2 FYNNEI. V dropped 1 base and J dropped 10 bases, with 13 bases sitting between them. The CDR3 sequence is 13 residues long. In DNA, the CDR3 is TGTGCCAGCAGTGAAGAAAGGAGGGAACGAGCTTTCTTT. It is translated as CASSEERRERAFF.

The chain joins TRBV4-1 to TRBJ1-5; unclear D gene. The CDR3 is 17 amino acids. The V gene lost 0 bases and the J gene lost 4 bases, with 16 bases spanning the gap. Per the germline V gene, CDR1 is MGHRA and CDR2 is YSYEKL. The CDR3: CASSQEREQSWNQPQHF. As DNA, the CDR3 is TGCGCCAGCAGCCAAGAACGGGAGCAGTCGTGGAATCAGCCCCAGCATTTT.

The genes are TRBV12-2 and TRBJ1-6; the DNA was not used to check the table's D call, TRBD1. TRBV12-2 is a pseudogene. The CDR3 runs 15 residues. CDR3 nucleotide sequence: TGTGCAAGTCGCTTAGATGGGCCCATGAATTCACCCCTCCACTTT. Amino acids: CASRLDGPMNSPLHF.

For the CDR3, the DNA is TGTGCCAGCAGCCAAGATCTACTCTATACGCAGTATTTT. Residues: CASSQDLLYTQYF. The rearrangement links TRBV4-2 to TRBJ2-3; unclear D gene. Between the trimmed V and J ends, which lost 0 bases and 7 bases, there was a span of 8 bases. From germline, CDR1 is LGHNA and CDR2 YNFKEQ. The CDR3 runs to 13 residues.

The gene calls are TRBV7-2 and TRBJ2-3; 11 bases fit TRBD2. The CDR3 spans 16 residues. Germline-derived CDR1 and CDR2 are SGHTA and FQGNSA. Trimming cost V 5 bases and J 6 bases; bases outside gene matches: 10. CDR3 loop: CASSIGLAGGSDTQYF. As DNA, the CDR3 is TGTGCCAGCAGCATCGGACTAGCGGGTGGGTCGGATACGCAGTATTTT.

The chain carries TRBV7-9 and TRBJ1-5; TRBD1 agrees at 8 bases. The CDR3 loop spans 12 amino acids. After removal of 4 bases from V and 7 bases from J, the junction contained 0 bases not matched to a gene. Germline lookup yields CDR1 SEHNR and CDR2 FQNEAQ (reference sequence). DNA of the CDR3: TGTGCCAGCAGCTGGACAGGGCAGCCCCAGCATTTT. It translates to CASSWTGQPQHF.

The CDR3 DNA is TGTGCCATCAGTGAGTCGGGGACAGGGGATAATGGCTACACCTTC. It is translated as CAISESGTGDNGYTF. The chain uses TRBV10-3 and TRBJ1-2; 10 bases match TRBD1. V was clipped by 0 bases and J by 6 bases; unmatched bases: 4. The CDR3 spans 15 residues. Germline CDR1 is ENHRY and CDR2 is SYGVKD.

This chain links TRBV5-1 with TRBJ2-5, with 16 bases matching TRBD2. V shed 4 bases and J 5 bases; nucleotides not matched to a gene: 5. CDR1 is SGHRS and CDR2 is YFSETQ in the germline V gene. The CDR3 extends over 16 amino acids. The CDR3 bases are TGCGCCAGCAGCACGGGACTAGCGGGGGGGCTCGAGACCCAGTACTTC. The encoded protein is CASSTGLAGGLETQYF.